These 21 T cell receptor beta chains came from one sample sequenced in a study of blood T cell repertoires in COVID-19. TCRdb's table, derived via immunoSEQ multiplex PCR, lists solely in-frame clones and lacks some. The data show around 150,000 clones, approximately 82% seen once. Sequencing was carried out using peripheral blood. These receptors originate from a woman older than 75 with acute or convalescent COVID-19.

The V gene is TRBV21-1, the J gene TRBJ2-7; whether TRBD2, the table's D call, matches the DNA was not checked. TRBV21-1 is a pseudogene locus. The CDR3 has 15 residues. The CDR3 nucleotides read TGTGCCAGCAGCGCCCGACTAGTCGTCCCCTACGAGCAGTACTTC. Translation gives CASSARLVVPYEQYF.

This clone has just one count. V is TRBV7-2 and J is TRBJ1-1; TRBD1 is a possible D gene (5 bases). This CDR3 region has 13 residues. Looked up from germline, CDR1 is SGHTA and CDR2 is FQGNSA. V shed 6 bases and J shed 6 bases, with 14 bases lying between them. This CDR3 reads CASRTIQGAEAFF. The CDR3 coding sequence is TGTGCCAGCAGGACCATTCAGGGTGCTGAAGCTTTCTTT.

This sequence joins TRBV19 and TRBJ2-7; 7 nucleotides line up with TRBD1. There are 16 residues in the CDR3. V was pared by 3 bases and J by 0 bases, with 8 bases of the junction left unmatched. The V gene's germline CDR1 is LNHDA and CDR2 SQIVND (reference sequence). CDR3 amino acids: CASSIYPGGNSYEQYF. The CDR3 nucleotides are TGTGCCAGTAGTATCTACCCAGGGGGAAACTCCTACGAGCAGTACTTC.

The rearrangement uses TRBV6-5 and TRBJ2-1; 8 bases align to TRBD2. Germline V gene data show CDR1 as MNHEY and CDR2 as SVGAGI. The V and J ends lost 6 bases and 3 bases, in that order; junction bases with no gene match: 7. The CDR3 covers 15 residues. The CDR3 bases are TGTGCCAGCAGCATGTTAGCGGGGAACTACAATGAGCAGTTCTTC. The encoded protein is CASSMLAGNYNEQFF.

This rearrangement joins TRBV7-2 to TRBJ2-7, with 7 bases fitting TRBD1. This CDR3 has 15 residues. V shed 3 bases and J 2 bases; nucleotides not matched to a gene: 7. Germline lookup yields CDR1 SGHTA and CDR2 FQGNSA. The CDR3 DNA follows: TGTGCCAGCAGCTTCTCGACAGGGATTACCTACGAGCAGTACTTC. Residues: CASSFSTGITYEQYF.

CDR3 loop: CASIPVDRNYEQYF. As DNA, the CDR3 is TGTGCCAGCATCCCCGTAGACAGAAACTACGAGCAGTACTTC. This chain joins TRBV2 and TRBJ2-7; the D gene is possibly TRBD1 (5 bases). In germline, CDR1 is SNHLY, CDR2 FYNNEI. CDR3 length: 14 amino acids. V was trimmed by 7 bases and J by 3 bases, leaving 16 bases between them. Looking up the rest from reference TRBV2 and TRBJ2-7 gives the full variable domain: EPEVTQTPSHQVTQMGQEVILRCVPISNHLYFYWYRQILGQKVEFLVSFYNNEISEKSEIFDDQFSVERPDGSNFTLKIRSTKLEDSAMYFCASIPVDRNYEQYFGPGTRLTVT.

The CDR3 reads CASSLGGAATEAFF. The CDR3 nucleotides are TGTGCCAGCAGTTTGGGGGGGGCGGCCACTGAAGCTTTCTTT. The J gene is TRBJ1-1, the V gene TRBV27; D may be TRBD1 (6 bases). The germline V gene encodes CDR1 MNHEY and CDR2 SMNVEV (reference sequence). The CDR3 contains 14 residues. The germline V and J ends were trimmed by 3 bases and 4 bases, with 12 bases remaining between them.

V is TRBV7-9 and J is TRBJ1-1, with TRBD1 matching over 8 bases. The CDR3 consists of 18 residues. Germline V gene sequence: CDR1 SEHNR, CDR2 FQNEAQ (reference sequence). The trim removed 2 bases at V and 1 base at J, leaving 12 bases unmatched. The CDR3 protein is CASSLPRRDRGPNTEAFF. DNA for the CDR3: TGTGCCAGCAGCTTACCCCGTAGAGACAGGGGCCCGAACACTGAAGCTTTCTTT.

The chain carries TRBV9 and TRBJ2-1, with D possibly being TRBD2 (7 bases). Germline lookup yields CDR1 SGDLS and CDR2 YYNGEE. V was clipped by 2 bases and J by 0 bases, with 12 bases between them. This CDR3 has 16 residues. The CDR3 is CASSVRGARSYNEQFF. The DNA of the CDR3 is TGTGCCAGCAGCGTCCGGGGGGCGCGCTCCTACAATGAGCAGTTCTTC.

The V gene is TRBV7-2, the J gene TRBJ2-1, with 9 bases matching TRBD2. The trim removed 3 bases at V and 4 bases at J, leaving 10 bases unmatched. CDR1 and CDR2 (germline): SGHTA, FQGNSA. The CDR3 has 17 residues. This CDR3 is CASSFLVSSGKYNEQFF. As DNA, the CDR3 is TGTGCCAGCAGCTTTTTGGTCTCTAGCGGGAAATACAATGAGCAGTTCTTC.

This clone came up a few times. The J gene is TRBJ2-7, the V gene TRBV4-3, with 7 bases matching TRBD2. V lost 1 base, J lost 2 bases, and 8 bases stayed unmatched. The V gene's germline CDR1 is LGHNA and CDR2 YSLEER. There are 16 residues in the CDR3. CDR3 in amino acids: CASSQAHSGATYEQYF. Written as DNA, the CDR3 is TGCGCCAGCAGCCAAGCACACAGCGGGGCAACCTACGAGCAGTACTTC.

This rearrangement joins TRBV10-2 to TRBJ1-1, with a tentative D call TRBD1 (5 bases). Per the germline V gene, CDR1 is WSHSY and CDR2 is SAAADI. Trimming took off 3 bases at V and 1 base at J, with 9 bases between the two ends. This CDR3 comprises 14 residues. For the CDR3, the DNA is TGCGCCAGCAGTGATGGACAAACGAACACTGAAGCTTTCTTT. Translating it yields CASSDGQTNTEAFF.

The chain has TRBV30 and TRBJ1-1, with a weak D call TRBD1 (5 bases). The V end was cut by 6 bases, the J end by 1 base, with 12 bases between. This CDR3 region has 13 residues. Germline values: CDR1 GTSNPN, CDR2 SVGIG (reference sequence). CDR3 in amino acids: CACSYRKNTEAFF. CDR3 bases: TGTGCCTGTTCGTACAGGAAGAACACTGAAGCTTTCTTT.

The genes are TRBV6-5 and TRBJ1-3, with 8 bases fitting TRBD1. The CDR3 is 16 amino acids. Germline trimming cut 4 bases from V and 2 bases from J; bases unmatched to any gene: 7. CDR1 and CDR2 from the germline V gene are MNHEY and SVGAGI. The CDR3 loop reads CASSSETGATGNTIYF. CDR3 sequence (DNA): TGTGCCAGCAGTTCCGAGACAGGGGCAACTGGAAACACCATATATTTT.

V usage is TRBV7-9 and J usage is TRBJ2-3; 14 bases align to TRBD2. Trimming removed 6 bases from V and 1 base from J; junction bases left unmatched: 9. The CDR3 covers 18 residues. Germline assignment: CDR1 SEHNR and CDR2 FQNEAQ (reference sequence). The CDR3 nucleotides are TGTGCCAGCAGTCGTTTCCCGGGACTAGCGGGGGGCACAGATACGCAGTATTTT. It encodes CASSRFPGLAGGTDTQYF.

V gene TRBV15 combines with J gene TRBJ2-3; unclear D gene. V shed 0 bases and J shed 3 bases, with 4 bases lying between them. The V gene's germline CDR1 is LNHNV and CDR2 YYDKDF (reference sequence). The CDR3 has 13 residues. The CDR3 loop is CATSRDPTDTQYF. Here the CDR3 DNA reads TGTGCCACCAGCAGAGATCCAACAGATACGCAGTATTTT. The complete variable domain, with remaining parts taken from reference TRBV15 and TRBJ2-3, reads DAMVIQNPRYQVTQFGKPVTLSCSQTLNHNVMYWYQQKSSQAPKLLFHYYDKDFNNEADTPDNFQSRRPNTSFCFLDIRSPGLGDTAMYLCATSRDPTDTQYFGPGTRLTVL.

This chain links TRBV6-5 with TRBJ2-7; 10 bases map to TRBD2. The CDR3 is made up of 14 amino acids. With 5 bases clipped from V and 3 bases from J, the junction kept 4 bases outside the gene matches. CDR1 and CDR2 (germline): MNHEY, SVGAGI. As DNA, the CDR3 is TGTGCCAGCAGTACTTCTAGCGGGAGCTACGAGCAGTACTTC. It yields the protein CASSTSSGSYEQYF.

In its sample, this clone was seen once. CDR3 DNA: TGTGCCAGCTCACCAACAGCGGGACAGGATGAGCAGTTCTTC. This translates into CASSPTAGQDEQFF. This chain joins TRBV18 and TRBJ2-1; the D gene is possibly TRBD1 (8 bases). This CDR3 spans 14 amino acids. Trimming shortened V by 2 bases and J by 8 bases, and 13 bases separated the two germline ends. CDR1 and CDR2 (germline): KGHSH, LQKENI.

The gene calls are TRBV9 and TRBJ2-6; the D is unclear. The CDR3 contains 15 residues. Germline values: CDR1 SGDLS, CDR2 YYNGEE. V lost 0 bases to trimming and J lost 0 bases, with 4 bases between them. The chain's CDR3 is CASSVDYSGANVLTF. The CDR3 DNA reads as TGTGCCAGCAGCGTAGACTACTCTGGGGCCAACGTCCTGACTTTC.

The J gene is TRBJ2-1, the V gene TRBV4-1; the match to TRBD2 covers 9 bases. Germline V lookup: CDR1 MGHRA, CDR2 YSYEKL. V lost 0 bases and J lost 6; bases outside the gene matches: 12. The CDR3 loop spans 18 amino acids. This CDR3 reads CASSQDLGWASGTNEQFF. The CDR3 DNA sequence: TGCGCCAGCAGCCAAGATTTAGGATGGGCTAGCGGGACCAATGAGCAGTTCTTC.

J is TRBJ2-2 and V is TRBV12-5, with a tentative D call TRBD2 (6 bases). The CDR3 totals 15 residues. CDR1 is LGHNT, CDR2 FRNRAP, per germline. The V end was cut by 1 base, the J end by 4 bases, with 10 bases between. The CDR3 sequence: CASGLELAGTGELFF. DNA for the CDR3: TGTGCTAGTGGTTTGGAACTAGCAGGCACCGGGGAGCTGTTTTTT.